Given below is one T cell receptor (beta chain) in context. No antigen is known for it. Base qualities are not at hand, and no much larger clone is one base apart. The germline V gene (reference sequence) sets CDR1 to MNHEY and CDR2 to SMNVEV. V drops 5 bases and J drops 0 bases, leaving 12 bases in between. The CDR3 starts with the cysteine, ends with the phenylalanine, and has 15 residues. Only the CDR3 portion is preserved as DNA: 45 bases, with reading frame beginning at the first base. The data stem from a study of blood T cell repertoires in COVID-19 (dated by TCRdb to 2020 to 2022). Describing the broader study: The collaborator samples originated in the United States, Italy and Spain and spanned the acute and convalescent phases of COVID-19. The prospective study material was composed of cDNA or gDNA derived from T cells, B-cell-depleted T cells, or PBMCs. Deeply sampled blood TCRbeta repertoires from subjects exposed to, actively infected with, or recovered from COVID-19 were included in the dataset. A freely available public database, intended as a resource for researchers studying the immune response to SARS-CoV-2, is where the repertoires were released. Samples came from the ongoing ImmuneRACE study (first 160 participants) plus 1,254 subjects from 6 global collaborators. Sample metadata almost always included a de-identified subject ID, COVID-19 status, age in years and sex. Where available, HLA class I and class II types were obtained from metadata supplied by the sample provider rather than from assay-based typing. Here is what the overall study found, with its caveats: The amount of clinical and demographic metadata varied by source and participant and was provided uncurated.

The immunoSEQ Assay, a bias-controlled multiplex PCR, was used to amplify TCRbeta CDR3 regions from genomic DNA. As for how the authors treated the data: The number of nucleated cells in each sample was estimated from the amplification of reference gene primers within the assay. To quantify the absolute abundance of each unique TCRbeta CDR3 rearrangement, sequence reads were collapsed and filtered. For each sample, productive Simpson clonality was calculated by taking the square root of Simpson's diversity index across productive rearrangements. This immuneACCESS table, as held by TCRdb, lists in-frame sequences with V and J called but not all clones. Of the missing ones, under half trace to an unresolved V gene in checked studies; the others have no known cause. D and trimming come from the DNA, and the V and J calls and clone size come from that table. The sample table lists 180,000 or so clones, 70% to 90% of them with a count of one. Jointly, the top ten make up 3% to 3.5% of the sample.

The collaborating institutions used their own protocols to collect whole blood in K2EDTA tubes. For TCRbeta analysis, collaborator samples were shipped as frozen whole blood, as isolated PBMCs, or as DNA extracted from either sample type. This receptor chain uses TRBV27 and TRBJ2-3; D gene: possibly TRBD2, on 5 matching bases. The clonotype originates from a man in his 60s with acute or convalescent COVID-19. Sequenced material: peripheral blood. The DNA sequence is TGTGCCAGCAGTGAGGGTTGGGCGAGCACAGATACGCAGTATTTT. This gives the protein CASSEGWASTDTQYF.